This T cell receptor (beta chain) came from a study of OX40 agonist ivuxolimab in advanced cancers. Clones were sequenced by immunoSEQ multiplex PCR, and TCRdb holds only the in-frame ones, with some missing. The repertoire holds tens of thousands of clones, approximately 85% seen once, with 2% to 3% in the top ten. This CDR3 comprises 13 residues. Germline CDR1 reads SEHNR; CDR2 reads FQNEAQ (reference sequence). The V gene lost 3 bases and the J gene lost 1 base, with 6 bases spanning the gap. The chain couples TRBV7-9 to TRBJ2-5; D is unclear. This material consisted of CD4+ or CD8+ T cells sorted from blood, taken in a trial of the OX40 agonist ivuxolimab. This receptor was obtained from an adult with an advanced solid tumor such as melanoma, head and neck, liver or kidney cancer. CDR3 loop: CASSFAAQETQYF. The CDR3 coding sequence is TGTGCCAGCAGCTTTGCGGCCCAAGAGACCCAGTACTTC.